This T cell receptor beta chain was found in a study of blood T cell repertoires in COVID-19. At the level of the study: Samples of COVID-19 (acute and convalescent) were obtained from the United States, Italy and Spain.

In the source study's methods: From reference gene primer amplification, estimates of nucleated cell counts were derived. Libraries were prepared by immunoSEQ multiplex PCR; TCRdb keeps only in-frame clonotypes and omits some of them. The V and J calls and clone size come from that table; D and trimming were worked out from the DNA. The data hold tens of thousands of clones, with 88% observed a single time. The source is a woman aged 45-65 years with active or convalescent COVID-19. The source material was peripheral blood.

CDR3 DNA sequence: TGTGCCAGCAGCCTGACTTTAGCGGGGGGGGTCAATGAGCAGTTCTTC. Translating it yields CASSLTLAGGVNEQFF. V gene TRBV2 combines with J gene TRBJ2-1; 11 nucleotides align to TRBD2. From germline, CDR1 is SNHLY and CDR2 FYNNEI. V was clipped by 6 bases and J by 6 bases; unmatched bases: 10. This CDR3 comprises 16 residues.